This TCR beta chain was found in a study of T cells in Graves' hyperthyroidism and ophthalmopathy. CDR3 length: 13 amino acids. Trimming took off 5 bases at V and 6 bases at J, with 13 bases between the two ends. From germline, CDR1 is SQVTM and CDR2 ANQGSEA. This clonotype occurred a few times. What it recognizes is unknown. TCR beta CDR3 sequences were amplified from RNA transcripts. TCR CDR3 underwent first-round RT-PCR with the HTBI primer set. TCRdb called the multiplex PCR reads again in MiXCR, with one record for every CDR3 protein. Here the sample spans around 500,000 distinct CDR3 sequences, approximately 14% being singletons. Clinical symptoms, serum thyroxine, TRAb, thyroid ultrasound and orbital computed tomography established diagnosis. Findings of the study overall: Most thyroid clonotypes expanded above 0.001 were also detected in blood.

This sequence was found in a woman aged 18-29 years with Graves' hyperthyroidism. Input material: blood. V and J are TRBV29-1 and TRBJ2-2, with D perhaps matching TRBD1 (6 bases). CDR3 sequence (DNA): TGCAGCGTTTCGGGCCCAGGGGCCGGGGAGCTGTTTTTT. Its translation: CSVSGPGAGELFF.